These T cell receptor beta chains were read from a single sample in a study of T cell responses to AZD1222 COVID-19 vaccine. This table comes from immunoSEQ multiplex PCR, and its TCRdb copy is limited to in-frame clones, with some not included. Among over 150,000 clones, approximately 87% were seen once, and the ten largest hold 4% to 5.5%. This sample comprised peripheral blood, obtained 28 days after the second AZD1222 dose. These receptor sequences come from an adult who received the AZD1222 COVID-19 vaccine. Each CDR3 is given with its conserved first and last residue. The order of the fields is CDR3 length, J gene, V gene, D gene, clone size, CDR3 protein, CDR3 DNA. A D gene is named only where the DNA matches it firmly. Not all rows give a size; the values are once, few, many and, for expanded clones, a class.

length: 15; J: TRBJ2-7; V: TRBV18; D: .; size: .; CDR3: CASSPPSVGAGEQYF; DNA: TGTGCCAGCTCACCACCTTCGGTGGGGGCTGGAGAGCAGTACTTC
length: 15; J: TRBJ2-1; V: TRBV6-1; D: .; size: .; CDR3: CASSERGINYNEQFF; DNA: TGTGCCAGCAGTGAGAGGGGGATAAACTACAATGAGCAGTTCTTC
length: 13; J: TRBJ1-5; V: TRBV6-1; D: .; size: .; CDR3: CASSEARNQPQHF; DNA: TGTGCCAGCAGTGAAGCGCGAAATCAGCCCCAGCATTTT
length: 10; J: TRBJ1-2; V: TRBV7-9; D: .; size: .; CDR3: CASGGYGYTF; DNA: TGTGCCAGCGGAGGATATGGCTACACCTTC
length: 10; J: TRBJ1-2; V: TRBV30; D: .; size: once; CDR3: CAYPRGGYTF; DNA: TGTGCCTATCCCCGTGGTGGCTACACCTTC
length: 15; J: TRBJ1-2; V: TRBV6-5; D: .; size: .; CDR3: CASSYSSTGLYGYTF; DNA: TGTGCCAGCAGTTACTCATCGACAGGACTTTATGGCTACACCTTC
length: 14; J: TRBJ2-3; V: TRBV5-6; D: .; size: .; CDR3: CASSVLTPTDTQYF; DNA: TGTGCCAGCAGCGTGCTTACCCCCACAGATACGCAGTATTTT
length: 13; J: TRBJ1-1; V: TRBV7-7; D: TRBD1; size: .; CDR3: CASSRGLSTEAFF; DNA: TGTGCTAGCAGCAGGGGGCTTAGCACTGAAGCTTTCTTT
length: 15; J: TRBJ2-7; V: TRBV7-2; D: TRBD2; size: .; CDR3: CASSLLGGGQYEQYF; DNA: TGTGCCAGCAGCTTACTCGGGGGGGGCCAATACGAGCAGTACTTC
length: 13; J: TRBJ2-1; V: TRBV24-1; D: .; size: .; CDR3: CATSDFWEDEQFF; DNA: TGTGCCACCAGTGATTTCTGGGAGGATGAGCAGTTCTTC
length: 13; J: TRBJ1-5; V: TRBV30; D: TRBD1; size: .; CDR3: CAWDRDSNQPQHF; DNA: TGTGCCTGGGACAGGGATAGCAATCAGCCCCAGCATTTT
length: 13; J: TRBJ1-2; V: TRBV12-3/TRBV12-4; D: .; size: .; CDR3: CASRSTESYGYTF; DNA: TGTGCCAGCAGGTCAACAGAGTCCTATGGCTACACCTTC
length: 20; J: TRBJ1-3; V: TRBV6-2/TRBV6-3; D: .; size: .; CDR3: CASSYSTRSGQSYSGNTIYF; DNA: TGTGCCAGCAGTTACTCGACGAGATCGGGACAAAGCTACTCTGGAAACACCATATATTTT
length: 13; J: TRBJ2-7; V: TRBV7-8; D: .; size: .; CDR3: CASSLNPSYEQYF; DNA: TGTGCCAGCAGCTTGAACCCTTCCTACGAGCAGTACTTC
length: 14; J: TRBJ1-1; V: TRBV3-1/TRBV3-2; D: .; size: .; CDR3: CASSQAAGGTEAFF; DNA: TGTGCCAGCAGCCAAGCGGCGGGGGGCACTGAAGCTTTCTTT
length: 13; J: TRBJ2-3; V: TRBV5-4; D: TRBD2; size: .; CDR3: CASSSNGGDTQYF; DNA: TGTGCCAGCAGCTCAAACGGGGGGGATACGCAGTATTTT
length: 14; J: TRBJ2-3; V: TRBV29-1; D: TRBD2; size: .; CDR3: CSPMLAGDTDTQYF; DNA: TGCAGCCCCATGCTAGCGGGGGACACAGATACGCAGTATTTT
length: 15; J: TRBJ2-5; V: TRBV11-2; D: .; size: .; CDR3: CASSPARRLIETQYF; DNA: TGTGCCAGCAGCCCTGCAAGGAGGTTAATAGAGACCCAGTACTTC
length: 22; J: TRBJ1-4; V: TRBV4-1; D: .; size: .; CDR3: CASSHPDLYDRRETATNEKLFF; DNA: TGCGCCAGCAGCCATCCTGACCTTTATGACAGGAGGGAAACGGCAACTAATGAAAAACTGTTTTTT
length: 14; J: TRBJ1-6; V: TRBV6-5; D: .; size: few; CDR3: CASSYGLGVSPLHF; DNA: TGTGCCAGCAGTTACGGTCTGGGTGTTTCACCCCTCCACTTT
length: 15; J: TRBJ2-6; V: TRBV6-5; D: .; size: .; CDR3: CASSLQSSGANVLTF; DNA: TGTGCCAGCAGTTTACAGAGCTCTGGGGCCAACGTCCTGACTTTC
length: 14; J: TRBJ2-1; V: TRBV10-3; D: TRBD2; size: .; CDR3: CAISDPGGYNEQFF; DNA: TGTGCCATCAGTGATCCCGGGGGGTACAATGAGCAGTTCTTC
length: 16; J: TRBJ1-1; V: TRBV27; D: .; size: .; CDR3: CASSLREGAWNTEAFF; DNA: TGTGCCAGCAGTTTACGAGAGGGAGCATGGAACACTGAAGCTTTCTTT
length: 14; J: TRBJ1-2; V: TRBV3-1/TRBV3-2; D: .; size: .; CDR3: CASSQAGRQVVYTF; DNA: TGTGCCAGCAGCCAAGCGGGGAGGCAGGTAGTCTACACCTTC
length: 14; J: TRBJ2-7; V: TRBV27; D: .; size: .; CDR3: CASSSLLGIYEQYF; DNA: TGTGCCAGCAGCTCCCTACTAGGGATCTACGAGCAGTACTTC
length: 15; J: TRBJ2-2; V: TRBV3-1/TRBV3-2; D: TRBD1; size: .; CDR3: CATSRGQGVTGELFF; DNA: TGTGCCACCTCAAGGGGACAGGGAGTCACCGGGGAGCTGTTTTTT
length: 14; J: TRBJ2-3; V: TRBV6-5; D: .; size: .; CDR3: CASTTGTYTDTQYF; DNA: TGTGCCAGCACTACGGGGACGTACACAGATACGCAGTATTTT
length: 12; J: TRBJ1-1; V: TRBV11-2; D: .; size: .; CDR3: CASSLFNTEAFF; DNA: TGTGCCAGCAGCTTATTCAACACTGAAGCTTTCTTT
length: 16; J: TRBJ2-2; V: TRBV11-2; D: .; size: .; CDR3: CASSSGTGMNTGELFF; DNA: TGTGCCAGCAGCTCGGGAACAGGGATGAACACCGGGGAGCTGTTTTTT
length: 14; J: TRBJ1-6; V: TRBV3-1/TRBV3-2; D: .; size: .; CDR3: CASSQRVDNSPLHF; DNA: TGTGCCAGCAGCCAACGGGTCGATAATTCACCCCTCCACTTT
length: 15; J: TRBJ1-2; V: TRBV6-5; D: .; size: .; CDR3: CASSSPGGANYGYTF; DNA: TGTGCCAGCAGTTCCCCGGGTGGGGCTAACTATGGCTACACCTTC
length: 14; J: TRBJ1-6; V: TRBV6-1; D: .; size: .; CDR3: CASSESRISSPLHF; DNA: TGTGCCAGCAGTGAATCTCGCATTAGTTCACCCCTCCACTTT
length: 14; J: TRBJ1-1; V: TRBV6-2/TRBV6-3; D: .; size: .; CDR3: CASSYGGSDTEAFF; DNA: TGTGCCAGCAGTTACGGGGGGTCAGACACTGAAGCTTTCTTT
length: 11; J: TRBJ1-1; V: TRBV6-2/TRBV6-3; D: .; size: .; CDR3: CASSWTTEAFF; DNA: TGTGCCAGCAGCTGGACGACTGAAGCTTTCTTT
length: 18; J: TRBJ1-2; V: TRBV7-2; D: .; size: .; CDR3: CASSLTKAELWSSYGYTF; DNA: TGTGCCAGCAGCTTAACAAAGGCCGAATTGTGGAGTTCCTATGGCTACACCTTC